This TCR beta chain was retrieved from a study of blood T cell repertoires in COVID-19. Study-level background: Sources were T cells, B-cell-depleted T cells, or PBMCs; the material itself was cDNA or gDNA.

The V end lost 5 bases, the J end lost 2 bases, and 19 bases lay between the germline ends. The germline gives CDR1 MNHNY, CDR2 SVGAGI (reference sequence). This CDR3 is built from 17 residues. Authors' data handling: Reference gene primer amplification in the assay estimated nucleated cell counts. TCRdb's table, derived via immunoSEQ multiplex PCR, lists solely in-frame clones and lacks some. That table gives V, J and clone size, and the DNA gave D and trimming. Altogether 90,000 to 120,000 clones are present, roughly four fifths being singletons, with the ten largest covering roughly 5%. The rearrangement uses TRBV6-6 and TRBJ1-5; D is possibly TRBD1 (6 bases). The sequence was obtained from a man in his sixties with acute or convalescent COVID-19. The sequencing input was peripheral blood. As DNA, the CDR3 is TGTGCCAGCAGTCCCCATCATGGGGCAGGGGGCAATCAGCCCCAGCATTTT. Protein product: CASSPHHGAGGNQPQHF.